The clone carrying this TCR beta chain was counted a few times. This sample is part of a study of blood T cell repertoires in COVID-19. The repertoire was sequenced with immunoSEQ multiplex PCR; TCRdb's copy has only in-frame clones and lacks some. The profile covers roughly 34,000 clones, with approximately 80% appearing a single time and approximately 29% taken by the ten largest. This clonotype was sampled from a man older than 75 with acute or convalescent COVID-19. The sequencing sample was made of peripheral blood.

In DNA form, the CDR3 reads TGTGCCAGCAGAAGGACAGGGGAGACTTATGGCTACACCTTC. Its protein product is CASRRTGETYGYTF. This chain joins TRBV27 and TRBJ1-2; 9 nucleotides line up with TRBD1. The CDR3 is 14 residues long. Germline V gives CDR1 MNHEY, CDR2 SMNVEV (reference sequence). V shed 6 bases, J shed 5 bases, and the junction held 7 bases outside the gene matches.